The next 26 T cell receptor beta chains were all read from a single sample in a study of blood T cell repertoires in COVID-19. Sequenced by immunoSEQ multiplex PCR; TCRdb stores in-frame clones only, minus some. The sample has over 200,000 clones; approximately 86% are singletons. Material for sequencing was peripheral blood. These receptors originate from a woman in her twenties or thirties with COVID-19, enrolled during active disease.

A remark on this clone: At the DNA level, this CDR3 is encoded by other sequences in the same sample as well. The J gene is TRBJ2-2, the V gene TRBV19; 8 nucleotides agree with TRBD2. CDR3 size: 15 residues. CDR1 LNHDA and CDR2 SQIVND come from the germline V gene (reference sequence). V dropped 2 bases and J dropped 1; count of bases not matched to a gene: 0. The CDR3 spells CASSILAGNTGELFF. The CDR3 DNA reads TGTGCCAGTAGTATACTAGCGGGGAACACCGGGGAGCTGTTTTTT.

This chain links TRBV5-6 with TRBJ2-3; possibly TRBD2 for D (7 bases). This CDR3 has 14 amino acids. Germline V gene sequence: CDR1 SGHDT, CDR2 YYEEEE. Trimming took 2 bases from V and 6 from J, leaving 13 bases between them. CDR3 sequence reads: CASSFGGRRDTQYF. CDR3 nucleotides: TGTGCCAGCAGCTTCGGGGGGCGCAGGGATACGCAGTATTTT. The full variable domain, its missing parts supplied by reference TRBV5-6 and TRBJ2-3, is DAGVTQSPTHLIKTRGQQVTLRCSPKSGHDTVSWYQQALGQGPQFIFQYYEEEERQRGNFPDRFSGHQFPNYSSELNVNALLLGDSALYLCASSFGGRRDTQYFGPGTRLTVL.

The chain joins TRBV7-8 to TRBJ2-3; TRBD1 matches at 7 bases. CDR1 SGHVS and CDR2 FQNEAQ come from the germline V gene. With V trimmed by 0 bases and J by 3 bases, 6 bases remained unmatched. CDR3 length: 16 amino acids. CDR3 coding DNA: TGTGCCAGCAGCTTAGCTCTAGGGGGCGGGACAGATACGCAGTATTTT. This translates into CASSLALGGGTDTQYF. The variable domain in full, completed from reference TRBV7-8 and TRBJ2-3, reads GAGVSQSPRYKVAKRGQDVALRCDPISGHVSLFWYQQALGQGPEFLTYFQNEAQLDKSGLPSDRFFAERPEGSVSTLKIQRTQQEDSAVYLCASSLALGGGTDTQYFGPGTRLTVL.

This clone was picked up a small number of times. This sequence joins TRBV2 and TRBJ2-7; maybe TRBD1 (6 bases). Germline V gene sequence: CDR1 SNHLY, CDR2 FYNNEI. The V gene lost 7 bases and the J gene lost 4 bases, with 14 bases spanning the gap. The CDR3 is 13 residues long. CDR3 nucleotide sequence: TGTGCCAGCACCTCAGGGGCAGGATACGAGCAGTACTTC. Amino acids: CASTSGAGYEQYF. Drawing the rest from reference TRBV2 and TRBJ2-7, the complete variable domain is EPEVTQTPSHQVTQMGQEVILRCVPISNHLYFYWYRQILGQKVEFLVSFYNNEISEKSEIFDDQFSVERPDGSNFTLKIRSTKLEDSAMYFCASTSGAGYEQYFGPGTRLTVT.

CDR3 protein: CASSSTGGGPYNEQFF. The CDR3 DNA follows: TGTGCCAGCAGCTCCACGGGAGGCGGCCCCTACAATGAGCAGTTCTTC. The chain combines TRBV7-9 with TRBJ2-1; 7 positions match TRBD2. The V gene's germline CDR1 is SEHNR and CDR2 FQNEAQ (reference sequence). The V segment lost 4 bases and the J segment 2 bases; nucleotides outside the gene matches: 8. CDR3 length: 16 amino acids.

This clone has a handful of counts. The V gene is TRBV10-3, the J gene TRBJ1-3; D not resolved. The CDR3 extends over 15 amino acids. In germline, CDR1 is ENHRY, CDR2 SYGVKD. V was trimmed by 4 bases and J by 0 bases, leaving 10 bases between them. CDR3 nucleotides: TGTGCCATCAGTGGGAGGGAGTCCTCTGGAAACACCATATATTTT. Translating it yields CAISGRESSGNTIYF.

In DNA, the CDR3 is TGCGCCAGCAGCCAAGATTTGGGACTAGCGGCCTACAATGAGCAGTTCTTC. Residues: CASSQDLGLAAYNEQFF. The chain recombines TRBV4-3 with TRBJ2-1; 11 positions match TRBD2. With V trimmed by 0 bases and J by 2 bases, 3 bases remained unmatched. Germline CDR1 is LGHNA and CDR2 is YSLEER. The CDR3 sequence is 17 residues long.

The V gene is TRBV13, the J gene TRBJ2-7; 13 bases match TRBD2. V lost 4 bases and J lost 3; bases outside the gene matches: 6. Germline V lookup: CDR1 PRHDT, CDR2 FYEKMQ (reference sequence). The length of the CDR3 is 16 residues. The CDR3 reads CASSSGLAGKDYEQYF. DNA of the CDR3: TGTGCCAGCAGCTCGGGACTAGCGGGGAAAGACTACGAGCAGTACTTC.

The chain employs TRBV6-4 and TRBJ2-7, with a possible D match to TRBD1 (6 bases). The length of the CDR3 is 15 residues. The V and J ends lost 5 bases and 1 base respectively, with 15 bases between them. Germline values: CDR1 MRHNA, CDR2 SNTAGT. The DNA for the CDR3 is TGTGCCAGCAGTTTCCTCCGGACAGAGTCCTACGAGCAGTACTTC. This encodes CASSFLRTESYEQYF.

V and J are TRBV7-2 and TRBJ2-6; D gene unclear. V was clipped by 2 bases and J by 4 bases, with 9 bases between them. CDR1 is SGHTA and CDR2 is FQGNSA in the germline V gene. The CDR3 contains 15 residues. CDR3 protein: CASSLNSQGANVLTF. CDR3 DNA sequence: TGTGCCAGCAGCTTAAACTCCCAAGGGGCCAACGTCCTGACTTTC.

This chain connects TRBV5-1 to TRBJ2-1; TRBD1 aligns across 7 bases. Germline V gene data show CDR1 as SGHRS and CDR2 as YFSETQ. V lost 4 bases to trimming and J lost 4 bases; unmatched junction nucleotides: 5. The CDR3 spans 14 residues. CDR3 bases: TGCGCCAGCAGCCCCGGACAGGAATACAATGAGCAGTTCTTC. Protein: CASSPGQEYNEQFF. The variable domain in full, with the rest retrieved from reference TRBV5-1 and TRBJ2-1, is KAGVTQTPRYLIKTRGQQVTLSCSPISGHRSVSWYQQTPGQGLQFLFEYFSETQRNKGNFPGRFSGRQFSNSRSEMNVSTLELGDSALYLCASSPGQEYNEQFFGPGTRLTVL.

This clone was counted between two and nine times. The rearrangement links TRBV2 to TRBJ1-2; tentatively, D is TRBD1 (5 bases). Trimming shortened V by 1 base and J by 4 bases, and 10 bases separated the two germline ends. From germline, CDR1 is SNHLY and CDR2 FYNNEI. This CDR3 spans 14 amino acids. The DNA of the CDR3 is TGTGCCAGCAGTGAAGGGACAATAACCTATGGCTACACCTTC. This gives the protein CASSEGTITYGYTF.

This rearrangement joins TRBV7-3 to TRBJ2-1; 10 bases are a match to TRBD1. The CDR3 is 15 residues long. Germline CDR1 and CDR2: SGHTA and FQGTGA. The trim removed 2 bases at V and 5 bases at J, leaving 3 bases unmatched. CDR3 bases: TGTGCCAGCAGCTTAGTGACAGGGGGCCACAATGAGCAGTTCTTC. It translates to CASSLVTGGHNEQFF.

The chain carries TRBV6-5 and TRBJ1-2; D is perhaps TRBD1 (5 bases). V shed 8 bases and J shed 2 bases, with 9 bases lying between them. The CDR3 is 12 residues long. In germline, CDR1 is MNHEY, CDR2 SVGAGI. In DNA, the CDR3 is TGTGCCAGCTCCCCAGGGAACTATGGCTACACCTTC. This translates into CASSPGNYGYTF.

The rearrangement joins TRBV6-5 to TRBJ2-5; 12 nucleotides line up with TRBD1. CDR1 MNHEY and CDR2 SVGAGI come from the germline V gene. CDR3 size: 13 residues. The CDR3 sequence is CASRDRGPETQYF. The CDR3 DNA reads TGTGCTTCCCGGGACAGGGGGCCCGAGACCCAGTACTTC.

This chain connects TRBV18 to TRBJ2-3, with D hard to call. The CDR3 length is 14 residues. Germline CDR1 is KGHSH and CDR2 is LQKENI. Trimming removed 2 bases at V and 1 base at J, with 7 bases between. The CDR3 DNA sequence: TGTGCCAGCTCACCAGTTGTCGGCACAGATACGCAGTATTTT. Protein sequence: CASSPVVGTDTQYF.

V usage is TRBV30 and J usage is TRBJ2-3; 7 bases fit TRBD2. Germline assignment: CDR1 GTSNPN and CDR2 SVGIG (reference sequence). V gave up 4 bases and J gave up 0 bases; unmatched junction bases: 4. The CDR3 covers 14 residues. CDR3 region: CAWKGGISTDTQYF. CDR3 nucleotides: TGTGCCTGGAAGGGAGGGATTAGCACAGATACGCAGTATTTT.

This chain links TRBV18 with TRBJ2-7; D is perhaps TRBD1 (5 bases). Germline loops: CDR1 KGHSH, CDR2 LQKENI. The length of the CDR3 is 13 residues. V shed 4 bases and J shed 3 bases, with 10 bases lying between them. This CDR3 is CASSRDRDYEQYF. The CDR3 DNA sequence: TGTGCCAGCTCACGAGACAGAGACTACGAGCAGTACTTC. Full variable domain (outside the CDR3, taken from reference TRBV18 and TRBJ2-7): NAGVMQNPRHLVRRRGQEARLRCSPMKGHSHVYWYRQLPEEGLKFMVYLQKENIIDESGMPKERFSAEFPKEGPSILRIQQVVRGDSAAYFCASSRDRDYEQYFGPGTRLTVT.

The chain carries TRBV25-1 and TRBJ2-3, with 11 positions matching TRBD2. In germline, CDR1 is MGHDK, CDR2 SYGVNS. The J segment lost 2 bases and the V segment lost 4 bases, leaving 5 bases of the junction unmatched. CDR3 length: 16 amino acids. The CDR3 here is CASSARGLADTDTQYF. Written as DNA, the CDR3 is TGTGCCAGCAGTGCCCGGGGACTAGCGGACACAGATACGCAGTATTTT.

This rearrangement joins TRBV2 to TRBJ2-7; the D is unclear. V lost 5 bases and J 2 bases, leaving 7 bases between the germline ends. CDR1 SNHLY and CDR2 FYNNEI come from the germline V gene. This CDR3 comprises 12 residues. This chain's CDR3 is CASSISTYEQYF. The CDR3 bases are TGTGCCAGCAGTATTTCCACCTACGAGCAGTACTTC.

The chain couples TRBV6-1 to TRBJ1-1; D perhaps matches TRBD1 (6 bases). This CDR3 region has 17 residues. V lost 4 bases, J lost 0 bases, and 18 bases lay in between. Germline values: CDR1 MNHNS, CDR2 SASEGT. As DNA, the CDR3 is TGTGCCAGCAGTGCAAATCCAGGGGAGTTAATGAACACTGAAGCTTTCTTT. Its translation is CASSANPGELMNTEAFF.

This rearrangement joins TRBV7-2 to TRBJ1-4; D uncertain. CDR1 and CDR2 (germline): SGHTA, FQGNSA. The ends were cut back, 5 bases at V and 7 bases at J, with 17 bases in the middle. This CDR3 comprises 15 residues. The CDR3 DNA is TGTGCCAGCAGCCCACAAACCGGACGGGGTGAAAAACTGTTTTTT. Protein sequence: CASSPQTGRGEKLFF.

The rearrangement joins TRBV9 to TRBJ2-3; the D gene is possibly TRBD1 (6 bases). Germline loops: CDR1 SGDLS, CDR2 YYNGEE. V dropped 3 bases and J dropped 0 bases, with 23 bases sitting between them. The CDR3 totals 19 residues. For the CDR3, the DNA is TGTGCCAGCAGCGCCTGGGGTAGCGCTCAGGGGTTAAGCACAGATACGCAGTATTTT. Translating it yields CASSAWGSAQGLSTDTQYF.

Note on this clone: The sample has other DNA sequences that encode this CDR3 too. The rearrangement links TRBV18 to TRBJ1-6, with TRBD1 identical over 9 bases. CDR1 is KGHSH and CDR2 is LQKENI in the germline V gene. The length of the CDR3 is 15 residues. V trimming: 2 bases; J trimming: 5 bases; junction bases outside the gene matches: 1. The CDR3 DNA reads as TGTGCCAGCTCACCAGACAGGGGGAATAATTCACCCCTCCACTTT. It specifies CASSPDRGNNSPLHF. The entire variable domain, with the rest obtained from reference TRBV18 and TRBJ1-6, is as follows: NAGVMQNPRHLVRRRGQEARLRCSPMKGHSHVYWYRQLPEEGLKFMVYLQKENIIDESGMPKERFSAEFPKEGPSILRIQQVVRGDSAAYFCASSPDRGNNSPLHFGNGTRLTVT.

This clone showed up just once. The chain employs TRBV9 and TRBJ2-7, with D perhaps matching TRBD1 (5 bases). The CDR3 has 14 residues. Germline V lookup: CDR1 SGDLS, CDR2 YYNGEE. V was shortened by 4 bases and J by 2 bases, with 13 bases between the two germline ends. CDR3 coding DNA: TGTGCCAGCAGCCCCCGAGACAGAGCCTACGAGCAGTACTTC. Its protein product is CASSPRDRAYEQYF.

The chain couples TRBV9 to TRBJ2-7; 9 bases line up with TRBD2. The CDR3 extends over 12 amino acids. Germline values: CDR1 SGDLS, CDR2 YYNGEE. The CDR3 protein is CASGSGGYEQYF. For the CDR3, the DNA is TGTGCGTCTGGTAGCGGGGGCTACGAGCAGTACTTC.